This T cell receptor (beta chain) derives from a study of cytomegalovirus exposure and HLA in healthy donors. V dropped 2 bases and J dropped 0 bases, with 8 bases sitting between them. The CDR3 sequence is 14 residues long. CDR1 and CDR2 from the germline V gene are MNHNS and SASEGT. Primers for the PCR totalled 60 Vbeta and 13 Jbeta. Generated by immunoSEQ multiplex PCR, the TCRdb table keeps only in-frame clones and is missing some. The table lists 180,000 or so clones, roughly 75% of them singletons. The receptor comes from a woman aged 40 to 50 in good health and CMV-seropositive. Specimen: PBMCs. V and J are TRBV6-1 and TRBJ2-7; tentatively, D is TRBD2 (6 bases). The CDR3 nucleotides read TGTGCCAGCAGTGAAATAGCGGTCTCCTACGAGCAGTACTTC. This codes for CASSEIAVSYEQYF.